Below, 30 T cell receptor delta chains from the same sample are listed, as sequenced in a study of Vδ1+ human thymocytes. Study-wide results and caveats: In the thymus, TRG and TRD repertoires looked highly polyclonal with Gaussian CDR3 lengths.

Extracted RNA was reverse transcribed into cDNA. Pooled V-gene forward primers with one constant-region reverse primer generated the CDR3 amplicons by multiplex PCR. TCRdb reapplied CATT to the multiplex PCR reads. The sample has tens of thousands of delta-chain clones, approximately 30% seen once. Antigen specificity for these receptors is unknown. The sequenced material came from Vdelta1+ gamma-delta thymocytes from the thymus. The subset here: FACS-sorted CD3+ TCRalphabeta- TCRVdelta1+ TCRVdelta2- thymocytes. These receptors originate from a boy in the first two years of life who had congenital heart surgery.

As to this clone: A much larger clonotype is one base distant, so this may be a read error. This rearrangement joins TRDV1 to TRDJ1; D call uncertain. In germline, CDR1 is TSWWSYY, CDR2 QGS. The CDR3 loop spans 14 amino acids. V lost 0 bases to trimming and J lost 2 bases, with 7 bases between them. CDR3 protein: CALGELVCTDKLIF. CDR3 bases: TGTGCTCTTGGGGAACTTGTGTGTACCGATAAACTCATCTTT.

In this sample, this clone turned up a few times. The chain recombines TRDV1 with TRDJ1; D might be TRDD2 (6 bases). The CDR3 is 18 residues long. Germline loops: CDR1 TSWWSYY, CDR2 QGS. With 0 bases removed from V and 2 bases from J, the gap between germline ends came to 19 bases. For the CDR3, the DNA is TGTGCTCTTGGGGAACTACCCTTCCCAAGCTTTGGGACCGATAAACTCATCTTT. As protein: CALGELPFPSFGTDKLIF.

Notes on this clone: A junction end diverges from the germline sequence, so it may reflect a read error. Other DNA sequences in the same sample also yield this CDR3. The J gene is TRDJ1, the V gene TRDV1, with TRDD3 matching 10 bases. Germline values: CDR1 TSWWSYY, CDR2 QGS. There are 19 residues in the CDR3. DNA of the CDR3: TGTGCCCTTGGGGAAAGGTCCTACCCCTCATGGGGGATACCGGATAAACTCATCTTT. It encodes CALGERSYPSWGIPDKLIF.

This clone was picked up a small number of times. This sequence joins TRDV1 and TRDJ1; 9 bases are shared with TRDD2. CDR3 length: 19 residues. V lost 3 bases and J lost 4; bases outside the gene matches: 18. The V gene's germline CDR1 is TSWWSYY and CDR2 QGS. CDR3 DNA: TGTGCTCTTGGGGATCGCCTTCCTACGGCGGGTAGAGTGGGCGATAAACTCATCTTT. The encoded protein is CALGDRLPTAGRVGDKLIF.

Comment on this clone: It may be a read error: a sequence one base away is much more abundant. V and J are TRDV2 and TRDJ3, with D uncertain. The CDR3 is 21 amino acids. The V end was cut by 3 bases, the J end by 2 bases, with 25 bases between. Per germline, CDR1 GEAIGNYY and CDR2 EKD. This chain's CDR3 is CACDGLLRVKGLTWDTRQMFF. The CDR3 nucleotides are TGTGCCTGTGACGGTTTACTGAGGGTCAAGGGGCTTACCTGGGACACCCGACAGATGTTTTTC.

This clone was counted only a few times. The rearrangement joins TRDV1 to TRDJ1; 7 nucleotides align to TRDD2. The length of the CDR3 is 21 residues. The germline gives CDR1 TSWWSYY, CDR2 QGS. V shed 0 bases and J 0 bases; nucleotides not matched to a gene: 19. CDR3 protein: CALGELRFLLADKMYTDKLIF. The CDR3, as DNA: TGTGCTCTTGGGGAACTTAGGTTCCTACTCGCGGATAAAATGTACACCGATAAACTCATCTTT.

This chain links TRDV1 with TRDJ1; 9 bases are a match to TRDD3. With V trimmed by 6 bases and J by 0 bases, 32 bases remained unmatched. CDR1 TSWWSYY and CDR2 QGS come from the germline V gene. CDR3 length equals 24 residues. The CDR3 loop is CALGPIGDGGQEYWGTPYTDKLIF. The CDR3 DNA reads as TGTGCTCTTGGCCCTATAGGAGACGGTGGACAAGAGTACTGGGGGACCCCGTACACCGATAAACTCATCTTT.

In regard to this clone: A much bigger clone sits one base away, suggesting this may be a read error. This sequence joins TRDV1 and TRDJ1; D is ambiguous. Trimming took off 4 bases at V and 7 bases at J, with 13 bases between the two ends. Per germline, CDR1 TSWWSYY and CDR2 QGS. The CDR3 consists of 13 residues. The CDR3 bases are TGTGCTCTTGGGGGGGCCAGGTCCCCTAAACTCATCTTT. It is translated as CALGGARSPKLIF.

This clone was observed many times. This same CDR3 is encoded by further DNA sequences in the sample. The V gene is TRDV1, the J gene TRDJ1; 7 bases are a match to TRDD3. There are 19 residues in the CDR3. V shed 2 bases and J 0 bases; nucleotides not matched to a gene: 15. Germline CDR1 TSWWSYY, CDR2 QGS. The CDR3 DNA reads TGTGCTCTTGGGGAAACAGGCCTTGGGATACCGTCGTACACCGATAAACTCATCTTT. The encoded protein is CALGETGLGIPSYTDKLIF.

This clone was counted only a few times. This may stem from a read error, because a much larger clone lies one nucleotide away. The chain uses TRDV1 and TRDJ1; D gene uncertain. Germline V lookup: CDR1 TSWWSYY, CDR2 QGS. Trimming shortened V by 2 bases and J by 7 bases, and 17 bases separated the two germline ends. The CDR3 spans 15 residues. The CDR3 loop reads CALGESAKRPGKLIF. The CDR3 nucleotides are TGTGCTCTTGGGGAATCGGCCAAACGCCCGGGTAAACTCATCTTT.

This clone is deemed medium-sized. The chain combines TRDV1 with TRDJ1, with 9 positions matching TRDD3. Germline CDR1 and CDR2: TSWWSYY and QGS. V was clipped by 2 bases and J by 2 bases; unmatched bases: 12. This CDR3 region has 18 residues. CDR3 region: CALGEKRWGIILTDKLIF. The CDR3 nucleotides read TGTGCTCTTGGGGAAAAGAGATGGGGGATAATCTTGACCGATAAACTCATCTTT.

This chain links TRDV1 with TRDJ1, with 7 nucleotides matching TRDD3. The CDR3 totals 19 residues. Losses at the gene ends were 3 bases for V and 1 base for J; bases not matched to a gene: 17. Germline assignment: CDR1 TSWWSYY and CDR2 QGS. The CDR3 sequence is CALGDPRLPGGDSTDKLIF. The DNA of the CDR3 is TGTGCTCTTGGGGATCCCAGATTACCTGGGGGGGACTCCACCGATAAACTCATCTTT.

The chain uses TRDV1 and TRDJ1; 11 nucleotides match TRDD3. Germline V gene sequence: CDR1 TSWWSYY, CDR2 QGS. The ends lost 5 bases at V and 1 base at J; junction bases unmatched: 27. The CDR3 consists of 23 residues. The CDR3 bases are TGTGCTCTTGGGAAGACCCATTTGGCGACGCTACTGGGGGATAGCGGAATCACCGATAAACTCATCTTT. This codes for CALGKTHLATLLGDSGITDKLIF.

The chain carries TRDV1 and TRDJ1; 7 nucleotides agree with TRDD2. The length of the CDR3 is 21 residues. V shed 0 bases, J shed 0 bases, and the junction held 19 bases outside the gene matches. CDR1 and CDR2 (germline): TSWWSYY, QGS. The CDR3 sequence: CALGELSFPTSTVPYTDKLIF. In DNA, the CDR3 is TGTGCTCTTGGGGAACTTTCTTTTCCTACGAGTACCGTCCCGTACACCGATAAACTCATCTTT.

The V gene is TRDV1, the J gene TRDJ1, with 13 positions matching TRDD3. CDR3 length equals 25 residues. After removal of 0 bases from V and 0 bases from J, the junction contained 25 bases not matched to a gene. Germline CDR1 and CDR2: TSWWSYY and QGS. CDR3 residues: CALGELIVFLRVLGDTRQYTDKLIF. The CDR3, as DNA: TGTGCTCTTGGGGAACTAATTGTCTTCCTACGTGTACTGGGGGATACGCGGCAGTACACCGATAAACTCATCTTT.

This clone turned up a few times. J is TRDJ1 and V is TRDV1; 9 bases are shared with TRDD3. The J segment lost 5 bases and the V segment lost 6 bases, leaving 13 bases of the junction unmatched. CDR1 TSWWSYY and CDR2 QGS come from the germline V gene. The CDR3 is made up of 16 amino acids. The CDR3 nucleotides are TGTGCTCTTGGCGCGACCTTGGGGGATAGAAGGGATAAACTCATCTTT. Translation gives CALGATLGDRRDKLIF.

J is TRDJ1 and V is TRDV1; possible D gene TRDD3, 10 bases. Between the trimmed V and J ends, which lost 4 bases and 2 bases, there was a span of 29 bases. CDR3 length: 20 amino acids. In germline, CDR1 is TSWWSYY, CDR2 QGS. The CDR3: CALGGPRPSYPGGYTDKLIF. The CDR3 DNA sequence: TGTGCTCTTGGGGGACCCAGGCCTTCCTACCCTGGGGGATATACCGATAAACTCATCTTT.

A few counts support this clone. The chain couples TRDV1 to TRDJ1; 12 nucleotides line up with TRDD3. Germline-derived CDR1 and CDR2 are TSWWSYY and QGS. J lost 1 base, V lost 0 bases, and 24 bases had no gene match. This CDR3 has 24 amino acids. The CDR3 DNA sequence: TGTGCTCTTGGGGAACTTGACAAAATTCCCCGTACTGGGGGATACTCTCTTGGCACCGATAAACTCATCTTT. The encoded protein is CALGELDKIPRTGGYSLGTDKLIF.

The V call is TRDV1, the J call TRDJ1, with a tentative D call TRDD2 (5 bases). V lost 4 bases and J 4 bases, leaving 28 bases between the germline ends. Germline loops: CDR1 TSWWSYY, CDR2 QGS. The CDR3 loop spans 19 amino acids. CDR3 amino acids: CALGGYGPYVVRLIDKLIF. Written as DNA, the CDR3 is TGTGCTCTTGGGGGGTACGGCCCCTACGTCGTACGCCTCATCGATAAACTCATCTTT.

This chain links TRDV1 with TRDJ1, with D perhaps TRDD3 (5 bases). The length of the CDR3 is 18 residues. The germline V and J ends were trimmed by 4 bases and 0 bases, with 21 bases remaining between them. CDR1 and CDR2 from the germline V gene are TSWWSYY and QGS. CDR3 amino acids: CALGGHIVLDRYTDKLIF. In nucleotides, the CDR3 is TGTGCTCTTGGGGGTCACATCGTACTGGATCGGTACACCGATAAACTCATCTTT.

Concerning this clone: This CDR3 is also generated by other DNA sequences in the sample. The J gene is TRDJ1, the V gene TRDV1, with 9 positions matching TRDD3. Losses at the gene ends were 4 bases for V and 0 bases for J; bases not matched to a gene: 24. The CDR3 length is 22 residues. The germline V gene has CDR1 TSWWSYY and CDR2 QGS. CDR3 residues: CALGAVLQGVLGETEYTDKLIF. DNA for the CDR3: TGTGCTCTTGGGGCCGTCTTGCAAGGCGTACTGGGGGAGACAGAATACACCGATAAACTCATCTTT.

V is TRDV1 and J is TRDJ1; TRDD3 matches 9 bases. This CDR3 region has 24 residues. Germline V gives CDR1 TSWWSYY, CDR2 QGS. J gave up 0 bases and V 3 bases, and 29 bases lay outside the gene matches. DNA of the CDR3: TGTGCTCTTGGGGACGGGGGACCCTCGGGAGTGACGGGACTACTGGGGGAGAACACCGATAAACTCATCTTT. Protein product: CALGDGGPSGVTGLLGENTDKLIF.

This chain joins TRDV1 and TRDJ1, with D possibly called TRDD2 or TRDD3 (6 bases each). This CDR3 is built from 23 residues. CDR1 and CDR2 (germline): TSWWSYY, QGS. V dropped 4 bases and J dropped 3 bases, with 39 bases sitting between them. The CDR3 nucleotides are TGTGCTCTTGGGGGACCCCCGCGCCGAGCCTCCTACGTGCGGTGGGGGTGCCCCGATAAACTCATCTTT. Translating it yields CALGGPPRRASYVRWGCPDKLIF.

This clone was counted between two and nine times. The chain links TRDV1 to TRDJ1, with D possibly matching TRDD3 (5 bases). Germline values: CDR1 TSWWSYY, CDR2 QGS. There are 17 residues in the CDR3. The V end was cut by 5 bases, the J end by 0 bases, with 19 bases between. CDR3 DNA sequence: TGTGCTCTTGGGAAAGGGGGTCCCGATAAAGACACCGATAAACTCATCTTT. It encodes CALGKGGPDKDTDKLIF.

A note on this clone: Other DNA sequences within the sample encode an identical CDR3. This rearrangement joins TRDV1 to TRDJ1; maybe TRDD3 (5 bases). Germline CDR1 reads TSWWSYY; CDR2 reads QGS. The CDR3 runs 19 residues. V lost 0 bases and J lost 1, with 21 bases in between. CDR3 DNA sequence: TGTGCTCTTGGGGAACTCGATCGTCGAAGAGATACTGCCACCGATAAACTCATCTTT. Its translation is CALGELDRRRDTATDKLIF.

Details on this clone: The same CDR3 arises from other DNA sequences in this sample as well. The genes are TRDV1 and TRDJ1; 11 bases line up with TRDD3. From germline, CDR1 is TSWWSYY and CDR2 QGS. CDR3 length equals 20 residues. Trimming removed 1 base from V and 11 bases from J; junction bases left unmatched: 24. CDR3 DNA sequence: TGTGCTCTTGGGGAACGTACCCCCCGGATGTACTGGGGGATATTTGGTAAGCTCATCTTT. It encodes CALGERTPRMYWGIFGKLIF.

This clone was observed a handful of times. The chain uses TRDV1 and TRDJ1, with 12 bases that match TRDD3. V shed 1 base and J 0 bases; nucleotides not matched to a gene: 15. Germline assignment: CDR1 TSWWSYY and CDR2 QGS. The CDR3 covers 21 residues. The CDR3: CALGERHFQNWGIPYTDKLIF. The CDR3 bases are TGTGCTCTTGGGGAACGACATTTTCAAAACTGGGGGATACCGTACACCGATAAACTCATCTTT.

Comment on this clone: A junction boundary mismatches the germline segment, possibly from a read error. J is TRDJ1 and V is TRDV1; no reliable D call. The CDR3 contains 18 residues. The germline gives CDR1 TSWWSYY, CDR2 QGS. The chain's CDR3 is CALGKLDRRRLYTDKLIF. CDR3 sequence (DNA): TGTGCTCTTGGGAAACTAGATAGGCGTAGGTTGTACACCGATAAACTCATCTTT.

This clone came up once. At the DNA level, this CDR3 is encoded by other sequences in the same sample as well. The V call is TRDV1, the J call TRDJ1; no firm D call. Trimming pared 2 bases from V and 4 bases from J, leaving 20 bases between. The germline V gene has CDR1 TSWWSYY and CDR2 QGS. The length of the CDR3 is 17 residues. The CDR3 DNA sequence: TGTGCTCTTGGGGAAACTCCTCCGCTCACTTGCCTCGATAAACTCATCTTT. Protein: CALGETPPLTCLDKLIF.

In its sample, this clone is medium-sized. Within the sample, other DNA sequences also encode this same CDR3. The rearrangement links TRDV2 to TRDJ1; 13 bases match TRDD3. With 0 bases clipped from V and 2 bases from J, the junction kept 17 bases outside the gene matches. The V gene's germline CDR1 is GEAIGNYY and CDR2 EKD. The CDR3 runs 21 residues. CDR3 coding DNA: TGTGCCTGTGACACCGCCCCACTGGGGGATACGGTTATAAGAGGGACCGATAAACTCATCTTT. It is translated as CACDTAPLGDTVIRGTDKLIF.